This TCR beta chain was sequenced in a study of T cell changes during pregnancy in multiple sclerosis. TCRdb's table, derived via immunoSEQ multiplex PCR, lists solely in-frame clones and lacks some. The sample contains around 77,000 clones, 91% of which appear only once. This clone was seen only once. Germline V gene sequence: CDR1 SGHRS, CDR2 YFSETQ. Trimming removed 2 bases from V and 0 bases from J, with 9 bases in between. The CDR3 consists of 15 residues. The chain joins TRBV5-1 to TRBJ2-1, with D perhaps matching TRBD1 (5 bases). This receptor was obtained from a female donor in good health, enrolled as a control in a pregnancy study. Source: peripheral blood, taken in the third trimester of pregnancy. The CDR3 coding sequence is TGCGCCAGCAGCTTTACAGGAGACTCCTACAATGAGCAGTTCTTC. As protein: CASSFTGDSYNEQFF.